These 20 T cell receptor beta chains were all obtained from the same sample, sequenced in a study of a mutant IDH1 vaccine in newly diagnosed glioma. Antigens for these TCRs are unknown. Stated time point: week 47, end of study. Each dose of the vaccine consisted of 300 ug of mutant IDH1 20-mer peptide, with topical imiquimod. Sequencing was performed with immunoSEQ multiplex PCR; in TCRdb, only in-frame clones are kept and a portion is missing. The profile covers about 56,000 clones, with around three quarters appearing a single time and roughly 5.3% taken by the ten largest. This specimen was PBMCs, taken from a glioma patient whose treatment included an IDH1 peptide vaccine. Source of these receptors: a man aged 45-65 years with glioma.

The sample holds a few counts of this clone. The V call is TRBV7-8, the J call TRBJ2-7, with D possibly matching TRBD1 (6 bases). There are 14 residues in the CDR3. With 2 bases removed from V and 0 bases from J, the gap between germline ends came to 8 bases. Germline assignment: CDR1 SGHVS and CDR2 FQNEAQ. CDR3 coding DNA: TGTGCCAGCAGCTTACAGGGGCACTCCTACGAGCAGTACTTC. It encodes CASSLQGHSYEQYF.

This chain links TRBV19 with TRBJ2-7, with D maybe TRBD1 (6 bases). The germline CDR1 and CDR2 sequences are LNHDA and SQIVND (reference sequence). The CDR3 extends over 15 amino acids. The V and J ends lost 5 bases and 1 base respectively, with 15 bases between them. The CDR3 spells CASSSSMGQSYEQYF. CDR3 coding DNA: TGTGCCAGTAGTTCCTCGATGGGACAATCCTACGAGCAGTACTTC.

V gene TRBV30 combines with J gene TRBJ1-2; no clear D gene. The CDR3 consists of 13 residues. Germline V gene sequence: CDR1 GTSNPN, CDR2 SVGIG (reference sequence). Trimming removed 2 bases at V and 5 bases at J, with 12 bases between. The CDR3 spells CAWSLERSYGYTF. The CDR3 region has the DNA TGTGCCTGGAGTCTCGAAAGGTCGTATGGCTACACCTTC.

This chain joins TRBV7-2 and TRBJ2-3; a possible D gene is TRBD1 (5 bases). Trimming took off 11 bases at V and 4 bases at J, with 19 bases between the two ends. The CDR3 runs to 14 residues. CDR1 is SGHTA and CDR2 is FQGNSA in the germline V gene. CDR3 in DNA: TGTGCCGGCGGACAACCGAGTAGACCAGATACGCAGTATTTT. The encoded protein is CAGGQPSRPDTQYF.

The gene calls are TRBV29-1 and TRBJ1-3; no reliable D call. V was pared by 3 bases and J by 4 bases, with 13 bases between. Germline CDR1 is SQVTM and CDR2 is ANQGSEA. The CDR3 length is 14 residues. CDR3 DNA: TGCAGCGTTGAGGGTTCCCCCGGGGGAAACACCATATATTTT. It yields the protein CSVEGSPGGNTIYF. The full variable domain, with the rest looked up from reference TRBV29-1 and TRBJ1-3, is SAVISQKPSRDICQRGTSLTIQCQVDSQVTMMFWYRQQPGQSLTLIATANQGSEATYESGFVIDKFPISRPNLTFSTLTVSNMSPEDSSIYLCSVEGSPGGNTIYFGEGSWLTVV.

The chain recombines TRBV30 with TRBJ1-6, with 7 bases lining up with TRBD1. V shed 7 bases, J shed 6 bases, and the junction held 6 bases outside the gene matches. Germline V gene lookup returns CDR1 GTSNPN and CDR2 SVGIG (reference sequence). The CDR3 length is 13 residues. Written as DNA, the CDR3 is TGTGCCTCATACCGGGACAGTAATTCACCCCTCCACTTT. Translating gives CASYRDSNSPLHF.

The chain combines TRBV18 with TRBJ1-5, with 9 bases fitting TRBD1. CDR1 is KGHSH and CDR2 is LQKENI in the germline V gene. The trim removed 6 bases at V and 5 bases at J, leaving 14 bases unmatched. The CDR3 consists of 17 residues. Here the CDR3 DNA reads TGTGCCAGCTCGGCTCGCTCGGGACAGGGAATGGATCAGCCCCAGCATTTT. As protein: CASSARSGQGMDQPQHF.

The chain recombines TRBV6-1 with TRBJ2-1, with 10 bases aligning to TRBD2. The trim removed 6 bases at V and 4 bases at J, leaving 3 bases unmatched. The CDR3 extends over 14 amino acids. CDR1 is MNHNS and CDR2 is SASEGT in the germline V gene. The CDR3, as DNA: TGTGCCAGCAGGTCTAGCGGGGGTTACAATGAGCAGTTCTTC. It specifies CASRSSGGYNEQFF.

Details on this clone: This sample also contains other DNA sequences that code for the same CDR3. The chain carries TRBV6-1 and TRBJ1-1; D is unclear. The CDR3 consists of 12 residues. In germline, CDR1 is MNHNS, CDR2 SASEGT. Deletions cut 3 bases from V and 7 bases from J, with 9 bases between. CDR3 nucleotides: TGTGCCAGCAGTGAGTGGACGGGTGAAGCTTTCTTT. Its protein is CASSEWTGEAFF.

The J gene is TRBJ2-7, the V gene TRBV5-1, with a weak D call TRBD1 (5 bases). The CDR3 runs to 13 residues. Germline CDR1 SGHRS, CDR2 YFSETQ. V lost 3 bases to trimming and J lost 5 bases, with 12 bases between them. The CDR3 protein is CASSSWGTHEQYF. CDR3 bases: TGCGCCAGCAGCTCCTGGGGCACCCACGAGCAGTACTTC.

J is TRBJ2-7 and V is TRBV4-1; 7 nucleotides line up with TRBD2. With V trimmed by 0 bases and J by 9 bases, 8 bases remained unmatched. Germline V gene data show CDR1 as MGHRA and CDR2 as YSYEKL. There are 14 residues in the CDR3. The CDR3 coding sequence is TGCGCCAGCAGCCAAGAGGGGACGGGGGGTTTGCAGTACTTC. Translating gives CASSQEGTGGLQYF.

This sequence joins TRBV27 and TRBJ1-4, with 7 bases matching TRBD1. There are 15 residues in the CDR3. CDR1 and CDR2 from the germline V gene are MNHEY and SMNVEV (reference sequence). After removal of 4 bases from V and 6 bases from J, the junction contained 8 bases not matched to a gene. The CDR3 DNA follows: TGTGCCAGCAGTTCCACAGGGGTTTCTGATGAAAAACTGTTTTTT. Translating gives CASSSTGVSDEKLFF.

CDR3 residues: CASSEDDRDGYTF. CDR3 nucleotide sequence: TGTGCCAGCAGCGAAGATGACAGGGATGGCTACACCTTC. The V call is TRBV9, the J call TRBJ1-2; 7 bases are shared with TRBD1. CDR1 is SGDLS, CDR2 YYNGEE, per germline. This CDR3 is 13 amino acids long. Unmatched junction bases numbered 5, after V lost 3 bases and J lost 6 bases.

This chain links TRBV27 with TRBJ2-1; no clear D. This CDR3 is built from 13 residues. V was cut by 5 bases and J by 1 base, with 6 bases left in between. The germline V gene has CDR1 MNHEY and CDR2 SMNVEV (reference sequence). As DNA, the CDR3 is TGTGCCAGCAGTGTAAAGTCCTACAATGAGCAGTTCTTC. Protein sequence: CASSVKSYNEQFF.

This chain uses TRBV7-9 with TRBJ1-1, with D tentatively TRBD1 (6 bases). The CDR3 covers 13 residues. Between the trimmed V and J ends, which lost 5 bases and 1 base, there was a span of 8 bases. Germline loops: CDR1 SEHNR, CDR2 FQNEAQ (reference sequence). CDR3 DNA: TGTGCCAGCAGCCGGACAGCGAACACTGAAGCTTTCTTT. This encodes CASSRTANTEAFF.

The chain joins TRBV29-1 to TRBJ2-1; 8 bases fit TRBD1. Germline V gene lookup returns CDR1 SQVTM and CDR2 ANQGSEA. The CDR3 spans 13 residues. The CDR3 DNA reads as TGCACCACGGGACAGGACTCCTACAATGAGCAGTTCTTC. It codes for CTTGQDSYNEQFF.

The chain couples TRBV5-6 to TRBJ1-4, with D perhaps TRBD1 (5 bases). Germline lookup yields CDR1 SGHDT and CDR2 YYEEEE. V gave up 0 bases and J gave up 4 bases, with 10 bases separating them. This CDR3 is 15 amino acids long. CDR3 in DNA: TGTGCCAGCAGCTTGGATCAGGGTTTTAATGAAAAACTGTTTTTT. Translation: CASSLDQGFNEKLFF.

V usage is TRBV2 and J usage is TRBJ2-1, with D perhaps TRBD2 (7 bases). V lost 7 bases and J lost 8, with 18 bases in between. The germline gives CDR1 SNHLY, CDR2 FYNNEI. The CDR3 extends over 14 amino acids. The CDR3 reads CASTDVEGGDEQFF. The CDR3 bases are TGTGCCAGCACCGATGTGGAGGGGGGGGATGAGCAGTTCTTC.

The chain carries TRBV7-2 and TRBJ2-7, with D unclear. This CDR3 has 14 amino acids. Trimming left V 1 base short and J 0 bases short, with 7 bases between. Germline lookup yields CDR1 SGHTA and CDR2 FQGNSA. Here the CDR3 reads CASSLGGFSYEQYF. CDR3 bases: TGTGCCAGCAGCTTAGGTGGTTTCTCCTACGAGCAGTACTTC.

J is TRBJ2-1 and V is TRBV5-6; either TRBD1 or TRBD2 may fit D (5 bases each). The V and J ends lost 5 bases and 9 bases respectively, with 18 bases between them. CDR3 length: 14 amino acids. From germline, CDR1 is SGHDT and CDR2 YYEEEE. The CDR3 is CASRDMTTRGEQFF. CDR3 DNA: TGTGCCAGCAGAGATATGACGACGAGGGGTGAGCAGTTCTTC. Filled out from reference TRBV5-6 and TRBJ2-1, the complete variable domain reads DAGVTQSPTHLIKTRGQQVTLRCSPKSGHDTVSWYQQALGQGPQFIFQYYEEEERQRGNFPDRFSGHQFPNYSSELNVNALLLGDSALYLCASRDMTTRGEQFFGPGTRLTVL.